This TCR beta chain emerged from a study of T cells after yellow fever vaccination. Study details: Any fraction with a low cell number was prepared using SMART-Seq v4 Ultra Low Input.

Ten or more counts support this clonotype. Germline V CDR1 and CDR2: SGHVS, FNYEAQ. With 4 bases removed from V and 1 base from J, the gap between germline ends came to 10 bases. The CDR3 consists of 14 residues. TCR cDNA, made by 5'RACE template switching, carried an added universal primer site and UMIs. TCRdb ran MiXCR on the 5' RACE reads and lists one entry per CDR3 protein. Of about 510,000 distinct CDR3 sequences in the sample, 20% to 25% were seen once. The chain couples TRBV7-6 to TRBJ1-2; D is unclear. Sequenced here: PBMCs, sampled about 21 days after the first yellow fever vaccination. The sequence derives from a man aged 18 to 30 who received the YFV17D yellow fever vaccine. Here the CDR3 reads CASSSGDDNYGYTF. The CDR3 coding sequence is TGTGCCAGCAGCTCCGGCGACGATAACTATGGCTACACCTTC.